Sequencing of this TCR beta chain was carried out in a study of blood T cell repertoires in COVID-19. Background on the study: T cells, B-cell-depleted T cells, or PBMCs supplied cDNA or gDNA.

Seattle enrolled patients during active infection and tracked them longitudinally. CDR3 length equals 12 residues. V was trimmed by 3 bases and J by 4 bases, leaving 9 bases between them. Germline V CDR1 and CDR2: GTSNPN, SVGIG (reference sequence). Here immunoSEQ multiplex PCR was the method, and the copy in TCRdb shows in-frame clones only, minus some. The sample lists 210,000 or so clones; 75% to 85% were seen once. The chain has TRBV30 and TRBJ1-1; D is possibly TRBD1 (5 bases). The TCR sequence derives from a woman in her twenties or thirties with COVID-19, enrolled during active disease. Material for sequencing was peripheral blood. The CDR3 nucleotides are TGTGCCTGGAGCACAGGAAGCACTGAAGCTTTCTTT. It translates to CAWSTGSTEAFF.